These 23 T cell receptor beta chains came from one sample sequenced in a study of monozygotic twins with inflammatory bowel disease (dated by TCRdb to between 2019 and 2020). The library was prepared using 5' RACE. Reads for this sample came from an Illumina HiSeq 2500. Following reprocessing of the reads by TCRdb, the data hold one row per CDR3 protein sequence and no DNA is available. This sample's records show around 380,000 distinct CDR3 sequences. The top ten hold 2% to 3% of the sample. The sequencing input was blood. The source is a human donor with ulcerative colitis or Crohn's disease, or a healthy co-twin of an affected twin (not recorded which).

The rearrangement joins TRBV5-1 to TRBJ2-7; TCRdb returns TRBD2, unconfirmable since there is no DNA. The CDR3 totals 15 residues. Germline V lookup: CDR1 SGHRS, CDR2 YFSETQ. The CDR3 region is CASSERLADPYEQYF.

This sequence joins TRBV9 and TRBJ1-3. Germline-derived CDR1 and CDR2 are SGDLS and YYNGEE. The length of the CDR3 is 15 residues. CDR3 sequence reads: CASSVAGTSGNTIYF.

The V gene is TRBV5-1, the J gene TRBJ1-1. The CDR3 has 14 residues. CDR1 and CDR2 from the germline V gene are SGHRS and YFSETQ. The CDR3 loop reads CASTRQGSNTEAFF.

The chain joins TRBV7-6 to TRBJ2-1. CDR1 is SGHVS, CDR2 FNYEAQ, per germline. The CDR3 sequence is 13 residues long. Here the CDR3 reads CASSLGLNNEQFF.

The chain has TRBV5-1 and TRBJ2-7; TCRdb's assignment of TRBD1 cannot be checked, as there is no DNA. Germline CDR1 reads SGHRS; CDR2 reads YFSETQ. The CDR3 is made up of 15 amino acids. CDR3 region: CASSDLGGSSYEQYF.

The CDR3 sequence is CASSLGPSAGGIDTQYF. This sequence joins TRBV5-1 and TRBJ2-3; the D call of TRBD2 rests on TCRdb alone, since no DNA is present to check it. This CDR3 is built from 17 residues. CDR1 SGHRS and CDR2 YFSETQ come from the germline V gene. The entire variable domain, with the rest obtained from reference TRBV5-1 and TRBJ2-3, is as follows: KAGVTQTPRYLIKTRGQQVTLSCSPISGHRSVSWYQQTPGQGLQFLFEYFSETQRNKGNFPGRFSGRQFSNSRSEMNVSTLELGDSALYLCASSLGPSAGGIDTQYFGPGTRLTVL.

V usage is TRBV5-5 and J usage is TRBJ2-2; TCRdb proposes TRBD2, but this gene call is untestable without DNA. Germline-derived CDR1 and CDR2 are SGHKS and YYEKEE (reference sequence). The length of the CDR3 is 18 residues. The CDR3 loop is CASSFGTSGRAHTGELFF. Variable domain in full (rest from reference TRBV5-5 and TRBJ2-2): DAGVTQSPTHLIKTRGQQVTLRCSPISGHKSVSWYQQVLGQGPQFIFQYYEKEERGRGNFPDRFSARQFPNYSSELNVNALLLGDSALYLCASSFGTSGRAHTGELFFGEGSRLTVL.

This rearrangement joins TRBV11-2 to TRBJ2-7; lacking DNA, the TRBD2 call made by TCRdb goes unchecked. This CDR3 is 17 amino acids long. Germline V CDR1 and CDR2: SGHAT, FQNNGV. This CDR3 is CASSFSLAGPYMYEQYF.

The chain couples TRBV2 to TRBJ1-5; no DNA is available, so the TRBD1 call from TCRdb remains unchecked. From germline, CDR1 is SNHLY and CDR2 FYNNEI. This CDR3 comprises 15 residues. The CDR3 loop is CASRQTANSNQPQHF. The whole variable domain, remainder taken from reference TRBV2 and TRBJ1-5, is EPEVTQTPSHQVTQMGQEVILRCVPISNHLYFYWYRQILGQKVEFLVSFYNNEISEKSEIFDDQFSVERPDGSNFTLKIRSTKLEDSAMYFCASRQTANSNQPQHFGDGTRLSIL.

V usage is TRBV28 and J usage is TRBJ1-5. Germline V gene data show CDR1 as MDHEN and CDR2 as SYDVKM. The CDR3 has 11 residues. The CDR3 sequence is CASSFYQAQHF. Drawing the rest from reference TRBV28 and TRBJ1-5, the complete variable domain is DVKVTQSSRYLVKRTGEKVFLECVQDMDHENMFWYRQDPGLGLRLIYFSYDVKMKEKGDIPEGYSVSREKKERFSLILESASTNQTSMYLCASSFYQAQHFGDGTRLSIL.

V usage is TRBV27 and J usage is TRBJ2-2; there is no DNA to check the TCRdb D call of TRBD2. Germline values: CDR1 MNHEY, CDR2 SMNVEV (reference sequence). The CDR3 is made up of 14 amino acids. CDR3 sequence reads: CASSLLAGTGELFF.

J is TRBJ2-7 and V is TRBV12-3 or TRBV12-4; TCRdb selects TRBD1, and the lack of DNA leaves this call unchecked. This CDR3 has 15 amino acids. This chain's CDR3 is CASSAPGGAPYEQYF.

The chain employs TRBV5-1 and TRBJ2-2; lacking DNA, the TRBD1 call made by TCRdb goes unchecked. Germline V gene lookup returns CDR1 SGHRS and CDR2 YFSETQ. The CDR3 is made up of 11 amino acids. This chain's CDR3 is CASHTPGELFF.

The V call is TRBV18, the J call TRBJ2-3; checking the TCRdb D call of TRBD1 is not possible without DNA. The CDR3 is made up of 14 amino acids. Germline-derived CDR1 and CDR2 are KGHSH and LQKENI. The CDR3 protein is CASSGRGPGDTQYF.

CDR3 loop: CASRLQASGNTIYF. This chain joins TRBV6-6 and TRBJ1-3; without DNA, the TCRdb call of TRBD1 cannot be checked. Per germline, CDR1 MNHNY and CDR2 SVGAGI (reference sequence). The CDR3 extends over 14 amino acids.

This chain links TRBV7-9 with TRBJ1-1; TCRdb outputs TRBD1, but without DNA this stays unchecked. Germline V CDR1 and CDR2: SEHNR, FQNEAQ (reference sequence). The CDR3 is made up of 14 amino acids. The CDR3 is CASSPPVGDTEAFF.

V usage is TRBV7-9 and J usage is TRBJ1-4; TCRdb names TRBD1, which stays unverified in the absence of DNA. Germline V gene lookup returns CDR1 SEHNR and CDR2 FQNEAQ (reference sequence). This CDR3 is 15 amino acids long. CDR3 amino acids: CASSLGWGTNEKLFF.

The rearrangement joins TRBV11-3 to TRBJ2-1. The CDR3 runs 16 residues. CDR1 is SGHNT and CDR2 is YENEEA in the germline V gene. CDR3 sequence reads: CASSRASWGSYNEQFF.

Here the CDR3 reads CASSLAGTASYNEQFF. This sequence joins TRBV7-2 and TRBJ2-1; as DNA is missing, the TRBD1 call by TCRdb cannot be tested. Germline values: CDR1 SGHTA, CDR2 FQGNSA. The CDR3 has 16 residues. Drawing the rest from reference TRBV7-2 and TRBJ2-1, the complete variable domain is GAGVSQSPSNKVTEKGKDVELRCDPISGHTALYWYRQSLGQGLEFLIYFQGNSAPDKSGLPSDRFSAERTGGSVSTLTIQRTQQEDSAVYLCASSLAGTASYNEQFFGPGTRLTVL.

V usage is TRBV20-1 and J usage is TRBJ2-1; TCRdb calls TRBD1, which cannot be checked without DNA. CDR3 length: 12 residues. The germline gives CDR1 DFQATT, CDR2 SNEGSKA (reference sequence). The CDR3 reads CSATRTGDRQFF.

This chain joins TRBV7-9 and TRBJ2-2; TCRdb reports TRBD2, a call that lacks DNA to check it against. The CDR3 loop spans 15 amino acids. Germline assignment: CDR1 SEHNR and CDR2 FQNEAQ (reference sequence). The CDR3: CASSSRARGTGELFF.

The chain combines TRBV12-5 with TRBJ2-3; with no DNA, the TCRdb D assignment of TRBD1 cannot be verified. The germline V gene has CDR1 LGHNT and CDR2 FRNRAP. This CDR3 region has 16 residues. CDR3 in amino acids: CASGLGAGLSTDTQYF.

The CDR3 loop reads CASSLVDRDDEKLFF. The chain carries TRBV5-8 and TRBJ1-4; TCRdb calls TRBD1, which cannot be checked without DNA. This CDR3 is 15 amino acids long. Germline V gene lookup returns CDR1 SGHTS and CDR2 YDEGEE.